Described below is a single T cell receptor beta chain sequence and its context. Its target antigen remains unknown. Per-nucleotide qualities are absent, and no much larger clonotype sits a single base away. The CDR3 runs 12 amino acids, cysteine and phenylalanine included. CDR3 DNA only is kept here, 36 bases in frame from base 1. The germline V gene supplies CDR1 MNHNS and CDR2 SASEGT. The trim is 11 bases for V and 2 bases for J, with a gap of 11 bases between the germline ends. This specimen belongs to a study of blood T cells in healthy people across ages (dated by TCRdb to between 2014 and 2016). Looking at the study overall: In model experiments, template switching captured roughly one uniquely barcoded TCR beta cDNA molecule for every two T cells. Using deep sequencing normalized with unique cDNA molecular identifiers, the study measured how TCR beta repertoire diversity changes with age. The donors were divided into four age groups: young (average approximately 17 years), middle-aged (over 35), aged (approximately 64) and long-lived (roughly 88). To avoid experimental bias, donors of different ages were distributed randomly across sequencing lanes. For two donors (one aged 18 to 30 and one aged 80 or older), the study analyzed two additional independent replicas of 1 million unique cDNA reads from the same blood draw. The study at large found these results: The long-lived group showed more naive CD4+ T cells, fewer expanded clones and increased TCR diversity than the aged group, suggesting age selection. The percentage of naive T cells measured by flow cytometry correlated strongly with observed TCR beta diversity. Because the CMV infection status of the donors was unknown, age-related changes in expanded clonotypes may potentially have been confounded. Bulk unsorted PBMC profiling prevented conclusive comparison of naive and antigen-experienced compartments. Total diversity estimates from one million sequenced T cells were considered lower bounds and underestimates. Observed TCR beta diversity per million T cells fell roughly linearly with age, and a significant reduction was already apparent by age around 40.

Receptor amplification or capture employed 5' RACE. Reads for this sample came from an Illumina HiSeq 2500. A second roughly 6 to 12 cycle PCR used a sample-barcoded 5' primer and a J-beta primer mix. A unique molecular identifier was introduced onto each TCR beta cDNA molecule by a template-switch 5' adaptor carrying 12 random nucleotides. At least 2.5 million CDR3-containing paired-end reads were obtained from each sample. All of the RNA was converted into first-strand cDNA using the Mint cDNA synthesis kit, with a TRBC-specific oligonucleotide serving as the primer. After uracil-DNA glycosylase treatment, a first 18-cycle PCR used universal primers M1SS and BC2_uni_R on all cDNA. The original pipeline was this. For normalization, 1 million high-quality reads were randomly selected from each sample, with every read carrying a distinct molecular identifier. Reads sharing molecular identifiers were discarded rather than binned into consensus sequences. MiTCR, run with a Q25 quality threshold and the strictest error-elimination algorithm, handled CDR3 identification, clonotype clustering and error correction. A nonparametric unseen species model using Euler transformation provided a lower-bound estimate of total TCR beta diversity. The public sequencing data were trimmed at Q25 with fastp and processed into clonotypes with MiXCR by TCRdb, which kept only in-frame beta chains. CDR3 protein sequences are deduplicated, and each keeps its most common genes and DNA. The V and J calls, along with clone size, are taken from TCRdb and not from the paper's own processing. The sample table records some 1.5 million distinct CDR3 sequences; 28% of these occur just once. Roughly 8.2% of the sample goes to the ten largest clones.

The donors were some 39 Caucasian individuals from Russia, aged about 6 to 95 years, who were systemically healthy. Approximately 9.3 milliliters of peripheral blood were drawn from each donor into EDTA-treated Vacutainer tubes. Ficoll-Paque density-gradient centrifugation was used to isolate PBMCs, with at least 6 million obtained per sample. Total RNA was extracted from PBMCs with Trizol reagent, with at least 5.5 micrograms obtained per sample. Naive CD45RAhigh/CD27high T cell percentages were measured by flow cytometry on a PBMC aliquot from every donor. Input material: blood. The sequence came from a woman in her thirties in good health. The rearranged segments are TRBV6-1 and TRBJ2-3; the D region possibly corresponds to TRBD1 (6 bases align). The sequenced DNA is TGTGCCTCAGGGGATACCACAGATACGCAGTATTTT. Its coded protein is CASGDTTDTQYF.